This is a list of T cell receptor beta chains from one sample in a study of blood T cell repertoires in COVID-19. Method: immunoSEQ multiplex PCR; TCRdb's copy keeps in-frame clones and lacks some. The repertoire holds some 200,000 clones, with around 92% as singletons. Sequenced: PBMCs or T cells enriched from blood (not recorded which). Source of these receptors: a woman aged 18 to 35 who had recovered from COVID-19. Each CDR3 is given with its conserved first and last residue. Fields, in order: D gene, J gene, clone size, V gene, CDR3 length, CDR3 protein, CDR3 DNA. The D gene is left open where the match is weak. Size is stated for part of the rows, as once, few or many counts, or as a class when the clone is expanded.

D gene: TRBD1
J gene: TRBJ1-5
clone size: NA
V gene: TRBV4-2
CDR3 length: 16
CDR3 protein: CASSREGQGGNQPQHF
CDR3 DNA: TGTGCCAGCAGCCGGGAAGGACAGGGAGGCAATCAGCCCCAGCATTTT

D gene: TRBD2
J gene: TRBJ2-7
clone size: NA
V gene: TRBV5-6
CDR3 length: 16
CDR3 protein: CASSSSGGLSSYEQYF
CDR3 DNA: TGTGCCAGCAGCTCCTCGGGGGGACTAAGCTCCTACGAGCAGTACTTC

D gene: TRBD1
J gene: TRBJ1-6
clone size: NA
V gene: TRBV3-1/TRBV3-2
CDR3 length: 15
CDR3 protein: CASSQVGGEGSPLHF
CDR3 DNA: TGTGCCAGCAGCCAAGTAGGGGGCGAGGGTTCACCCCTCCACTTT

D gene: NA
J gene: TRBJ1-2
clone size: NA
V gene: TRBV7-2
CDR3 length: 15
CDR3 protein: CASGGTQAGNYGYTF
CDR3 DNA: TGTGCCAGCGGGGGGACCCAGGCGGGCAACTATGGCTACACCTTC

D gene: TRBD2
J gene: TRBJ2-5
clone size: NA
V gene: TRBV7-2
CDR3 length: 15
CDR3 protein: CASNLAGGVQETQYF
CDR3 DNA: TGTGCCAGCAATCTAGCGGGGGGGGTACAAGAGACCCAGTACTTC

D gene: TRBD1
J gene: TRBJ1-4
clone size: NA
V gene: TRBV5-1
CDR3 length: 15
CDR3 protein: CASRGQGATNEKLFF
CDR3 DNA: TGCGCCAGCAGAGGACAGGGCGCAACTAATGAAAAACTGTTTTTT

D gene: TRBD1
J gene: TRBJ1-2
clone size: NA
V gene: TRBV11-2
CDR3 length: 13
CDR3 protein: CASSSTGDYGYTF
CDR3 DNA: TGTGCCAGCAGCTCCACAGGGGACTATGGCTACACCTTC

D gene: TRBD1
J gene: TRBJ1-5
clone size: NA
V gene: TRBV24-1
CDR3 length: 16
CDR3 protein: CATSDPRTGSNQPQHF
CDR3 DNA: TGTGCCACCAGTGATCCCCGGACAGGGAGCAATCAGCCCCAGCATTTT

D gene: NA
J gene: TRBJ1-1
clone size: NA
V gene: TRBV19
CDR3 length: 13
CDR3 protein: CASSTQVNSEAFF
CDR3 DNA: TGTGCCAGTAGTACACAGGTGAACTCTGAAGCTTTCTTT

D gene: NA
J gene: TRBJ1-6
clone size: NA
V gene: TRBV5-1
CDR3 length: 18
CDR3 protein: CASSLTALQSSYNSPLHF
CDR3 DNA: TGCGCCAGCAGCCTGACAGCCCTCCAGAGCTCCTATAATTCACCCCTCCACTTT

D gene: TRBD2
J gene: TRBJ2-3
clone size: NA
V gene: TRBV11-2
CDR3 length: 17
CDR3 protein: CASSSTGTSHILNTQYF
CDR3 DNA: TGTGCCAGCAGCTCGACCGGGACTAGCCACATACTAAATACGCAGTATTTT

D gene: NA
J gene: TRBJ1-5
clone size: NA
V gene: TRBV6-5
CDR3 length: 14
CDR3 protein: CASSYRGYNQPQHF
CDR3 DNA: TGTGCCAGCAGTTACAGGGGTTATAATCAGCCCCAGCATTTT

D gene: TRBD1
J gene: TRBJ1-1
clone size: NA
V gene: TRBV6-5
CDR3 length: 12
CDR3 protein: CASRRGQTEAFF
CDR3 DNA: TGTGCCAGCAGGCGGGGACAGACTGAAGCTTTCTTT

D gene: NA
J gene: TRBJ2-5
clone size: NA
V gene: TRBV18
CDR3 length: 13
CDR3 protein: CASSSPDQETQYF
CDR3 DNA: TGTGCCAGCTCATCGCCGGACCAAGAGACCCAGTACTTC

D gene: TRBD1
J gene: TRBJ1-5
clone size: NA
V gene: TRBV27
CDR3 length: 14
CDR3 protein: CASSIRQGGQPQHF
CDR3 DNA: TGTGCCAGCAGTATACGACAGGGCGGTCAGCCCCAGCATTTT

D gene: NA
J gene: TRBJ1-1
clone size: few
V gene: TRBV9
CDR3 length: 16
CDR3 protein: CASSVGIGVRNTEAFF
CDR3 DNA: TGTGCCAGCAGCGTAGGTATCGGGGTCCGCAACACTGAAGCTTTCTTT

D gene: TRBD1
J gene: TRBJ1-2
clone size: NA
V gene: TRBV6-5
CDR3 length: 15
CDR3 protein: CASSYRDSPRYGYTF
CDR3 DNA: TGTGCCAGCAGTTACAGGGACAGCCCTAGGTATGGCTACACCTTC

D gene: NA
J gene: TRBJ1-1
clone size: NA
V gene: TRBV2
CDR3 length: 13
CDR3 protein: CASNRRGGTEAFF
CDR3 DNA: TGTGCCAGCAACAGGAGGGGAGGGACTGAAGCTTTCTTT

D gene: TRBD1
J gene: TRBJ2-7
clone size: NA
V gene: TRBV2
CDR3 length: 15
CDR3 protein: CASSVSRQGPYEQYF
CDR3 DNA: TGTGCCAGCAGTGTTAGTAGACAGGGCCCCTACGAGCAGTACTTC

D gene: NA
J gene: TRBJ1-1
clone size: NA
V gene: TRBV21-1
CDR3 length: 13
CDR3 protein: CASSKVGGTEAFF
CDR3 DNA: TGTGCCAGCAGCAAAGTAGGGGGCACTGAAGCTTTCTTT

D gene: NA
J gene: TRBJ2-6
clone size: NA
V gene: TRBV28
CDR3 length: 17
CDR3 protein: CASNFKVGEPGANVLTF
CDR3 DNA: TGTGCCAGCAATTTCAAGGTGGGAGAGCCTGGGGCCAACGTCCTGACTTTC

D gene: NA
J gene: TRBJ2-2
clone size: NA
V gene: TRBV11-3
CDR3 length: 14
CDR3 protein: CASSLDQRGGELFF
CDR3 DNA: TGTGCCAGCAGCTTAGATCAAAGGGGCGGGGAGCTGTTTTTT

D gene: NA
J gene: TRBJ1-2
clone size: NA
V gene: TRBV13
CDR3 length: 14
CDR3 protein: CASSLRVGPDGYTF
CDR3 DNA: TGTGCCAGCAGCTTACGAGTGGGGCCAGATGGCTACACCTTC

D gene: NA
J gene: TRBJ1-1
clone size: NA
V gene: TRBV9
CDR3 length: 15
CDR3 protein: CASSPQVKGVGEAFF
CDR3 DNA: TGTGCCAGCAGCCCCCAAGTGAAGGGGGTGGGTGAAGCTTTCTTT

D gene: TRBD1
J gene: TRBJ1-5
clone size: NA
V gene: TRBV5-4
CDR3 length: 16
CDR3 protein: CASSPGQEGSNQPQHF
CDR3 DNA: TGTGCCAGCAGCCCAGGACAGGAAGGTAGCAATCAGCCCCAGCATTTT

D gene: NA
J gene: TRBJ2-3
clone size: NA
V gene: TRBV9
CDR3 length: 16
CDR3 protein: CASSVGGPASTDTQYF
CDR3 DNA: TGTGCCAGCAGCGTAGGAGGGCCAGCTAGCACAGATACGCAGTATTTT

D gene: NA
J gene: TRBJ1-1
clone size: NA
V gene: TRBV2
CDR3 length: 14
CDR3 protein: CASSEEWSPPEAFF
CDR3 DNA: TGTGCCAGCAGTGAGGAGTGGTCCCCCCCTGAAGCTTTCTTT

D gene: NA
J gene: TRBJ2-7
clone size: NA
V gene: TRBV18
CDR3 length: 16
CDR3 protein: CASSAMEGGSSYEQYF
CDR3 DNA: TGTGCCAGCTCCGCAATGGAGGGGGGGAGCTCCTACGAGCAGTACTTC

D gene: TRBD1
J gene: TRBJ1-1
clone size: NA
V gene: TRBV9
CDR3 length: 15
CDR3 protein: CASSVDDRGNTEAFF
CDR3 DNA: TGTGCCAGCAGCGTAGATGACAGGGGGAACACTGAAGCTTTCTTT

D gene: NA
J gene: TRBJ1-6
clone size: NA
V gene: TRBV30
CDR3 length: 15
CDR3 protein: CAWSGAGHYNSPLHF
CDR3 DNA: TGTGCCTGGAGTGGAGCGGGACATTATAATTCACCCCTCCACTTT

D gene: TRBD1
J gene: TRBJ1-5
clone size: NA
V gene: TRBV2
CDR3 length: 13
CDR3 protein: CASHGQGNQPQHF
CDR3 DNA: TGTGCCAGCCACGGACAGGGCAATCAGCCCCAGCATTTT

D gene: TRBD2
J gene: TRBJ2-1
clone size: NA
V gene: TRBV4-1
CDR3 length: 16
CDR3 protein: CASSQRSSGVYNEQFF
CDR3 DNA: TGCGCCAGCAGCCAAAGGTCTAGCGGGGTCTACAATGAGCAGTTCTTC

D gene: NA
J gene: TRBJ2-2
clone size: NA
V gene: TRBV10-3
CDR3 length: 20
CDR3 protein: CAISESWGRWSPLNTGELFF
CDR3 DNA: TGTGCCATCAGTGAGTCCTGGGGGCGTTGGTCGCCACTGAACACCGGGGAGCTGTTTTTT

D gene: TRBD2
J gene: TRBJ2-1
clone size: NA
V gene: TRBV3-1/TRBV3-2
CDR3 length: 16
CDR3 protein: CASSLGSGGIGNEQFF
CDR3 DNA: TGTGCCAGCAGCTTAGGTAGCGGGGGAATAGGCAATGAGCAGTTCTTC

D gene: NA
J gene: TRBJ2-1
clone size: NA
V gene: TRBV11-2
CDR3 length: 12
CDR3 protein: CASSSLTGPQFF
CDR3 DNA: TGTGCCAGCAGCTCCCTGACGGGTCCGCAGTTCTTC

D gene: NA
J gene: TRBJ1-1
clone size: NA
V gene: TRBV12-3/TRBV12-4
CDR3 length: 13
CDR3 protein: CASSLALASQAFF
CDR3 DNA: TGTGCCAGCAGTTTAGCGCTAGCCAGTCAAGCTTTCTTT

D gene: TRBD1
J gene: TRBJ2-7
clone size: NA
V gene: TRBV6-5
CDR3 length: 15
CDR3 protein: CASLPGQGGTYEQYF
CDR3 DNA: TGTGCCAGCCTCCCGGGACAGGGGGGAACCTACGAGCAGTACTTC

D gene: NA
J gene: TRBJ1-1
clone size: NA
V gene: TRBV14
CDR3 length: 14
CDR3 protein: CASSQHQGFTEAFF
CDR3 DNA: TGTGCCAGCAGCCAACATCAGGGTTTCACTGAAGCTTTCTTT

D gene: NA
J gene: TRBJ2-3
clone size: NA
V gene: TRBV1
CDR3 length: 12
CDR3 protein: CTSSQGTPTQYF
CDR3 DNA: TGCACCAGCAGCCAAGGGACTCCAACGCAGTATTTT

D gene: NA
J gene: TRBJ1-2
clone size: NA
V gene: TRBV7-9
CDR3 length: 13
CDR3 protein: CASSLGQINGYTF
CDR3 DNA: TGTGCCAGCAGCTTAGGACAGATAAATGGCTACACCTTC

D gene: NA
J gene: TRBJ1-5
clone size: NA
V gene: TRBV2
CDR3 length: 14
CDR3 protein: CASSEWASHQPQHF
CDR3 DNA: TGTGCCAGCAGTGAGTGGGCAAGCCATCAGCCCCAGCATTTT

D gene: NA
J gene: TRBJ2-3
clone size: NA
V gene: TRBV25-1
CDR3 length: 13
CDR3 protein: CASSGAGSDTQYF
CDR3 DNA: TGTGCCAGCAGTGGTGCCGGGTCCGATACGCAGTATTTT

D gene: TRBD1
J gene: TRBJ1-2
clone size: NA
V gene: TRBV19
CDR3 length: 22
CDR3 protein: CASSIIGQGARGPISAGYGYTF
CDR3 DNA: TGTGCCAGTAGTATCATAGGACAGGGGGCGCGGGGTCCTATCTCGGCGGGGTATGGCTACACCTTC

D gene: NA
J gene: TRBJ2-6
clone size: NA
V gene: TRBV2
CDR3 length: 18
CDR3 protein: CASSETDEGGPGANVLTF
CDR3 DNA: TGTGCCAGCAGTGAAACGGACGAAGGGGGTCCTGGGGCCAACGTCCTGACTTTC

D gene: NA
J gene: TRBJ1-1
clone size: NA
V gene: TRBV18
CDR3 length: 13
CDR3 protein: CASSEGVNTEAFF
CDR3 DNA: TGTGCCAGCTCAGAGGGAGTGAACACTGAAGCTTTCTTT

D gene: NA
J gene: TRBJ1-5
clone size: NA
V gene: TRBV20-1
CDR3 length: 12
CDR3 protein: CSASRREAPQHF
CDR3 DNA: TGCAGTGCTAGTCGAAGGGAGGCGCCCCAGCATTTT

D gene: NA
J gene: TRBJ1-1
clone size: NA
V gene: TRBV12-3/TRBV12-4
CDR3 length: 11
CDR3 protein: CASSLRSEAFF
CDR3 DNA: TGTGCCAGCAGTTTACGGTCGGAAGCTTTCTTT